This T cell receptor beta chain is drawn from a study of early stage breast cancer tumors. The CDR3 runs 16 residues. V lost 5 bases and J lost 2; bases outside the gene matches: 6. Germline values: CDR1 SGHDN, CDR2 FVKESK. The data were produced by immunoSEQ multiplex PCR, yet TCRdb's version contains in-frame clones alone and is incomplete. This sample has about 30,000 clones, with 74% found just once. This clone was found a few times. The chain joins TRBV14 to TRBJ2-5; TRBD2 agrees at 12 bases. This TCR was recovered from a person aged 30-39 years with breast cancer. Sequenced input: breast tumor tissue. This CDR3 reads CASSALAGGTQETQYF. For the CDR3, the DNA is TGTGCCAGCAGCGCTCTAGCGGGAGGGACTCAAGAGACCCAGTACTTC. The entire variable domain, with the rest obtained from reference TRBV14 and TRBJ2-5, is as follows: EAGVTQFPSHSVIEKGQTVTLRCDPISGHDNLYWYRRVMGKEIKFLLHFVKESKQDESGMPNNRFLAERTGGTYSTLKVQPAELEDSGVYFCASSALAGGTQETQYFGPGTRLLVL.